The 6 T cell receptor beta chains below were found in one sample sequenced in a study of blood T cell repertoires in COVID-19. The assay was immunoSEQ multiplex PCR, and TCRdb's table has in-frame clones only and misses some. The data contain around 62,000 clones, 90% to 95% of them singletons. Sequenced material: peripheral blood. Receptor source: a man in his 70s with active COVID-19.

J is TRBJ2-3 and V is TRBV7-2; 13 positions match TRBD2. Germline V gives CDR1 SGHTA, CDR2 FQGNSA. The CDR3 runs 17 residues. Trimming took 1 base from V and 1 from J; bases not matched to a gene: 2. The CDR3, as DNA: TGTGCCAGCAGCTTAGAACTAGCGGGGGGGGGCACAGATACGCAGTATTTT. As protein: CASSLELAGGGTDTQYF.

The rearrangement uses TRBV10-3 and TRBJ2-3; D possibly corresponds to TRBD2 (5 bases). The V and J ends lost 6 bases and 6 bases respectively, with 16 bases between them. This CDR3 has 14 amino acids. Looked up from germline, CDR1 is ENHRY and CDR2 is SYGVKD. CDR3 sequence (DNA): TGTGCCATCAGGCCGGGTGTCACGGGGGATACGCAGTATTTT. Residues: CAIRPGVTGDTQYF.

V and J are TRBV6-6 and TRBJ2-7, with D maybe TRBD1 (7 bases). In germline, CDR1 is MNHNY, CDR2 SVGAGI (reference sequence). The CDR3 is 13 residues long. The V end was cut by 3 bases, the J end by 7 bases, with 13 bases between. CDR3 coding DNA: TGTGCCAGCAGTTATTTATCAGGGGGGGAGCAGTACGTC. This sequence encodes CASSYLSGGEQYV.

CDR3 bases: TGTGCCAGCAGCTTAACGGAGGGGGCGACCCAGTACTTC. Its protein is CASSLTEGATQYF. The rearrangement joins TRBV11-2 to TRBJ2-5, with a tentative D call TRBD1 (7 bases). The CDR3 is 13 residues long. V dropped 2 bases and J dropped 7 bases, with 11 bases sitting between them. Germline lookup yields CDR1 SGHAT and CDR2 FQNNGV.

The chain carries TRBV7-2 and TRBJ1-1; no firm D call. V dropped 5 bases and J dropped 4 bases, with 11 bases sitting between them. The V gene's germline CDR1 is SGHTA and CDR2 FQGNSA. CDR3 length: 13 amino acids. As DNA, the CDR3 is TGTGCCAGCAGCACCCGGAGCACCACTGAAGCTTTCTTT. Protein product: CASSTRSTTEAFF.

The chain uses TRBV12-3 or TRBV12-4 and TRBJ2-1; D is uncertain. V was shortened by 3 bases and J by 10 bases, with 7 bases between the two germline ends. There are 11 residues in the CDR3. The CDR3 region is CASSFGAEQFF. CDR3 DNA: TGTGCCAGCAGTTTTGGAGCAGAGCAGTTCTTC.